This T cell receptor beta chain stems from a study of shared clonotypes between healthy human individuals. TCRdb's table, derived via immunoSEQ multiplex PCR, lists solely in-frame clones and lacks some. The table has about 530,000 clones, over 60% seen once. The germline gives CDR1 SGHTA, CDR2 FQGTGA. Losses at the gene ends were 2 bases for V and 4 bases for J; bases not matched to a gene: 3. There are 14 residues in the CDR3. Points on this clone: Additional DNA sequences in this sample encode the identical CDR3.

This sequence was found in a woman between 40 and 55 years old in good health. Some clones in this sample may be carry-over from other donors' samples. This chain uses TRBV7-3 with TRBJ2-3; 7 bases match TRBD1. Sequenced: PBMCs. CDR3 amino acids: CASSLRQGADTQYF. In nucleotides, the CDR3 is TGTGCCAGCAGCTTACGACAGGGTGCAGATACGCAGTATTTT.